This TCR beta chain was sequenced in a study of cytomegalovirus exposure and HLA in healthy donors. Trimming pared 6 bases from V and 11 bases from J, leaving 22 bases between. The V gene's germline CDR1 is LNHDA and CDR2 SQIVND (reference sequence). CDR3 length equals 14 residues. Researchers ran the PCR with 60 Vbeta and 13 Jbeta primers. Here immunoSEQ multiplex PCR was the method, and the copy in TCRdb shows in-frame clones only, minus some. The top ten hold approximately 2.9% of the sample, which has tens of thousands of clones, less than 70% seen once. This clone was detected a few times. The receptor comes from a man aged 45-60 years in good health and CMV-seronegative. The rearrangement links TRBV19 to TRBJ1-1, with D possibly being TRBD1 (5 bases). The sample taken for sequencing was PBMCs. The CDR3 nucleotides are TGTGCCAGTAGGTTGCAGGGCACGTCTATTGAGGCTTTCTTT. It encodes CASRLQGTSIEAFF. The whole variable domain, remainder taken from reference TRBV19 and TRBJ1-1, is DGGITQSPKYLFRKEGQNVTLSCEQNLNHDAMYWYRQDPGQGLRLIYYSQIVNDFQKGDIAEGYSVSREKKESFPLTVTSAQKNPTAFYLCASRLQGTSIEAFFGQGTRLTVV.